One T cell receptor (beta chain) is described in this entry. The antigen remains unidentified. This could be a read error, since a much larger clone is one nucleotide away. Via MiXCR, TCRdb re-called the reads, giving one row per CDR3 protein. Of approximately 990,000 distinct CDR3 sequences in the sample, around 30% were seen once. The source of the sample is a study of T cell repertoires in cytomegalovirus infection. At the level of the study: Indications of both CMV infection and matching HLA type were provided by public TCR beta signatures.

CDR3 length: 11 residues. CDR1 is MNHEY, CDR2 SVGAGI, per germline. The specimen comprised cultured CD8+ T cells from PBMCs, sampled from culture after CMV antigen stimulation. The receptor comes from a human donor in good health (CMV status not recorded). Some clones in this sample may be carry-over from other donors' samples. V and J are TRBV6-5 and TRBJ1-6; possible D gene TRBD1, 6 bases. The CDR3 loop is CASSFDRLTYF. The CDR3 coding sequence is TGTGCCAGCAGTTTCGACAGGCTCACATACTTT.